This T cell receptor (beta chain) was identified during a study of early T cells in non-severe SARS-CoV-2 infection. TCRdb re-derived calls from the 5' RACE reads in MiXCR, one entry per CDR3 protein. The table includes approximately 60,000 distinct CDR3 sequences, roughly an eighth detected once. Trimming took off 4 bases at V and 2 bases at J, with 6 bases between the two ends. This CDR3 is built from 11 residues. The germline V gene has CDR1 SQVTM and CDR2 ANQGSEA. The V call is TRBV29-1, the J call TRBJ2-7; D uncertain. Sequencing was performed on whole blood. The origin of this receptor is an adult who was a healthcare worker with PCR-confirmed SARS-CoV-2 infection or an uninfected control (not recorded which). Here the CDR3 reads CSVGDTYEQYF. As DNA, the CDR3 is TGCAGCGTTGGCGACACCTACGAGCAGTACTTC.